These 14 T cell receptor beta chains share one sample of origin, sequenced in a study of CD8 T cells in Susac syndrome. Random hexamers served to reverse transcribe roughly 0.5 to 1 ug RNA. One entry per CDR3 protein results from TCRdb running MiXCR on the immunoSEQ multiplex PCR reads. The sample carries some 190,000 distinct CDR3 sequences, roughly 92% recorded once. Sequenced sample: CD4+ T cells from PBMCs. The receptors were gathered from a human donor in good health.

The DNA for the CDR3 is TGTGCCAGCAGCTCCGAAACAGGGGGACCAGGAAACACCATATATTTT. This encodes CASSSETGGPGNTIYF. The chain joins TRBV13 to TRBJ1-3; 8 bases are a match to TRBD1. The CDR3 spans 16 residues. The J segment lost 4 bases and the V segment lost 4 bases, leaving 9 bases of the junction unmatched. In germline, CDR1 is PRHDT, CDR2 FYEKMQ (reference sequence). The full variable domain, with the rest looked up from reference TRBV13 and TRBJ1-3, is AAGVIQSPRHLIKEKRETATLKCYPIPRHDTVYWYQQGPGQDPQFLISFYEKMQSDKGSIPDRFSAQQFSDYHSELNMSSLELGDSALYFCASSSETGGPGNTIYFGEGSWLTVV.

This clonotype showed up just a few times. The V call is TRBV28, the J call TRBJ1-2; unclear D gene. CDR1 and CDR2 (germline): MDHEN, SYDVKM. V shed 3 bases and J shed 6 bases, with 8 bases lying between them. This CDR3 comprises 12 residues. DNA for the CDR3: TGTGCCAGCAGTTTTTTGGGGAATGGCTACACCTTC. This sequence encodes CASSFLGNGYTF.

This chain connects TRBV19 to TRBJ2-7; TRBD1 matches at 9 bases. The CDR3 is 15 residues long. V gave up 3 bases and J gave up 4 bases; unmatched junction bases: 7. The germline CDR1 and CDR2 sequences are LNHDA and SQIVND (reference sequence). The CDR3 coding sequence is TGTGCCAGTAGTATCGTGGGACAGGGTACGTACGAGCAGTACTTC. Amino acid sequence: CASSIVGQGTYEQYF.

Only a few counts were recorded for this clonotype. The chain couples TRBV4-3 to TRBJ2-2, with D perhaps TRBD2 (5 bases). In germline, CDR1 is LGHNA, CDR2 YSLEER. CDR3 length: 16 amino acids. Trimming pared 0 bases from V and 4 bases from J, leaving 12 bases between. This CDR3 reads CASSQEGPGITGELFF. The CDR3 nucleotides read TGCGCCAGCAGCCAAGAAGGACCGGGGATCACCGGGGAGCTGTTTTTT.

V gene TRBV6-5 combines with J gene TRBJ1-2, with a weak D call TRBD1 (5 bases). The V gene lost 8 bases and the J gene lost 5 bases, with 15 bases spanning the gap. This CDR3 is 13 amino acids long. Germline loops: CDR1 MNHEY, CDR2 SVGAGI. The CDR3 DNA follows: TGTGCCAGCCACCCGGGACCCAGTTATGGCTACACCTTC. This sequence encodes CASHPGPSYGYTF.

A few counts support this clonotype. The chain employs TRBV2 and TRBJ2-7; TRBD2 aligns across 11 bases. The CDR3 is 12 residues long. The V gene's germline CDR1 is SNHLY and CDR2 FYNNEI. V lost 6 bases and J lost 11; bases outside the gene matches: 6. CDR3 in DNA: TGTGCCAGCAGGTTAGCGGGGGGGCCCGAGTACGTC. Translated: CASRLAGGPEYV.

The rearrangement uses TRBV7-9 and TRBJ1-3; D ambiguous. The CDR3 covers 11 residues. Germline assignment: CDR1 SEHNR and CDR2 FQNEAQ (reference sequence). V was cut by 5 bases and J by 4 bases, with 3 bases left in between. The CDR3 DNA sequence: TGTGCCAGCAGCACCGGAAACACCATATATTTT. As protein: CASSTGNTIYF.

This chain links TRBV6-1 with TRBJ2-2, with a weak D call TRBD1 (7 bases). Germline loops: CDR1 MNHNS, CDR2 SASEGT. V lost 4 bases to trimming and J lost 0 bases, with 12 bases between them. The CDR3 is 16 residues long. CDR3 in amino acids: CASSGQGGANTGELFF. The CDR3 DNA is TGTGCCAGCAGTGGCCAGGGGGGCGCGAACACCGGGGAGCTGTTTTTT.

The chain uses TRBV7-9 and TRBJ1-5; D is uncertain. The CDR3 has 12 amino acids. With 5 bases removed from V and 3 bases from J, the gap between germline ends came to 5 bases. CDR1 is SEHNR and CDR2 is FQNEAQ in the germline V gene (reference sequence). The CDR3 reads CASSAYNQPQHF. The CDR3 DNA reads TGTGCCAGCAGCGCGTACAATCAGCCCCAGCATTTT.

The chain combines TRBV7-2 with TRBJ2-4; 9 nucleotides agree with TRBD1. CDR1 is SGHTA and CDR2 is FQGNSA in the germline V gene. The CDR3 spans 14 residues. Trimming cost V 5 bases and J 4 bases; bases outside gene matches: 3. Here the CDR3 DNA reads TGTGCCAGCAGCCAGGGGACAGGGAAAAACATTCAGTACTTC. Protein product: CASSQGTGKNIQYF.

This sequence joins TRBV6-6 and TRBJ1-2, with unresolved D. Germline CDR1 MNHNY, CDR2 SVGAGI (reference sequence). CDR3 length: 13 amino acids. Trimming cost V 0 bases and J 8 bases, with 10 bases left between them. DNA for the CDR3: TGTGCCAGCAGTTACTCGCGGGAGGCGGGCTACACCTTC. This codes for CASSYSREAGYTF.

The V gene is TRBV20-1, the J gene TRBJ1-5, with D perhaps TRBD1 (5 bases). The CDR3 spans 14 residues. The ends were cut back, 3 bases at V and 7 bases at J, with 16 bases in the middle. Germline values: CDR1 DFQATT, CDR2 SNEGSKA (reference sequence). DNA for the CDR3: TGCAGTGCTAGCCTGTCTCCCGGGGGACAGCCCCAGCATTTT. Its protein product is CSASLSPGGQPQHF.

This rearrangement joins TRBV28 to TRBJ1-2, with D maybe TRBD1 (6 bases). There are 12 residues in the CDR3. The germline V and J ends were trimmed by 5 bases and 8 bases, with 12 bases remaining between them. Germline V gene data show CDR1 as MDHEN and CDR2 as SYDVKM. DNA for the CDR3: TGTGCCAGCAGTAGAGGGGGGGCCGGCTACACCTTC. Translation gives CASSRGGAGYTF.

The chain joins TRBV28 to TRBJ2-6, with no clear D. CDR1 is MDHEN, CDR2 SYDVKM, per germline. The CDR3 has 13 amino acids. V gave up 9 bases and J gave up 2 bases, with 8 bases separating them. The CDR3 DNA sequence: TGTGCCAGTGGGGTTCCTGGGGCCAACGTCCTGACTTTC. Encoded protein: CASGVPGANVLTF.